This T cell receptor (beta chain) came from a study of blood T cell repertoires in COVID-19. As for the study in general: The United States, Italy and Spain were the sources of the acute and convalescent COVID-19 samples. From T cells, B-cell-depleted T cells, or PBMCs came the material, which was cDNA or gDNA.

Germline V gene lookup returns CDR1 SGHNT and CDR2 YYREEE (reference sequence). This CDR3 comprises 15 residues. Deletions cut 0 bases from V and 8 bases from J, with 17 bases between. As processed by the authors: Nucleated cell number was recorded as an estimate derived from reference gene primer amplification. TCRdb's copy holds only in-frame clones and misses some; the assay was immunoSEQ multiplex PCR. The V and J calls and clone size were taken over from that table, and D and trimming were inferred from the DNA. The repertoire holds approximately 180,000 clones, with more than 75% as singletons.

The sample was peripheral blood. The chain is built from TRBV5-4 and TRBJ1-2; the D is unclear. The clonotype comes from a man aged 40-55 years with active or convalescent COVID-19. In DNA form, the CDR3 reads TGTGCCAGCAGCTTGGAGTCGGGCTTAGGAGGCGGCTACACCTTC. Translated: CASSLESGLGGGYTF. The entire variable domain, with the rest obtained from reference TRBV5-4 and TRBJ1-2, is as follows: ETGVTQSPTHLIKTRGQQVTLRCSSQSGHNTVSWYQQALGQGPQFIFQYYREEENGRGNFPPRFSGLQFPNYSSELNVNALELDDSALYLCASSLESGLGGGYTFGSGTRLTVV.